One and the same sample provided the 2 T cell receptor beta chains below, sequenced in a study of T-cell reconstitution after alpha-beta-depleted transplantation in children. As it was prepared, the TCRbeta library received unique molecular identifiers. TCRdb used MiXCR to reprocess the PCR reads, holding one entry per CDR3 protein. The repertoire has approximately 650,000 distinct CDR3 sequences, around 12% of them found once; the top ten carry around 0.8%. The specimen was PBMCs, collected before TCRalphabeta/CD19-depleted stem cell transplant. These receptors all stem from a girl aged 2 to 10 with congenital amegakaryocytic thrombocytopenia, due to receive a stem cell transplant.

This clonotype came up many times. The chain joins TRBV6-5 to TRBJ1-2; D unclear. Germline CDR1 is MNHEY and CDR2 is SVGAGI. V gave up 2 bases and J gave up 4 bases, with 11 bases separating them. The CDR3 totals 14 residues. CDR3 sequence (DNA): TGTGCCAGCAGTTACGGGGTGGAGGGCTATGGCTACACCTTC. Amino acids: CASSYGVEGYGYTF.

CDR3 sequence reads: CASSLEWGVSYNEQFF. The DNA for the CDR3 is TGCGCCAGCAGCTTGGAATGGGGAGTCTCCTACAATGAGCAGTTCTTC. The rearrangement joins TRBV5-1 to TRBJ2-1, with D possibly TRBD2 on 5 matching bases. Germline V gene data show CDR1 as SGHRS and CDR2 as YFSETQ. The CDR3 runs 16 residues. V shed 0 bases and J shed 0 bases, with 10 bases lying between them.